This TCR beta chain came from a study of shared clonotypes between healthy human individuals. The CDR3 spans 16 residues. J was trimmed by 3 bases and V by 3 bases; bases with no gene match: 8. Germline V gene lookup returns CDR1 SQVTM and CDR2 ANQGSEA. The repertoire was sequenced with immunoSEQ multiplex PCR; TCRdb's copy has only in-frame clones and lacks some. The top ten clones hold 1.5% to 2% of a sample with about 2,200,000 clones, under 95% of them seen once. Study-wide results and limits: Estimated richness values were generally larger in naive subsets than in memory subsets.

CD45RO-negative, CCR7-positively selected cells formed the naive CD8 fraction, excluding terminally differentiated effector memory CD45RA+ cells. In the case of this clone: Its antigen is currently unknown.

V gene TRBV29-1 combines with J gene TRBJ2-1; TRBD2 aligns across 10 bases. This TCR derives from a young man in good health. Some clones in this sample may be carry-over from other donors' samples. Sequencing was performed on naive CD8+ T cells from PBMCs. The chain's CDR3 is CSVDTLAGADYNEQFF. As DNA, the CDR3 is TGCAGCGTTGATACCCTAGCGGGAGCGGACTACAATGAGCAGTTCTTC.